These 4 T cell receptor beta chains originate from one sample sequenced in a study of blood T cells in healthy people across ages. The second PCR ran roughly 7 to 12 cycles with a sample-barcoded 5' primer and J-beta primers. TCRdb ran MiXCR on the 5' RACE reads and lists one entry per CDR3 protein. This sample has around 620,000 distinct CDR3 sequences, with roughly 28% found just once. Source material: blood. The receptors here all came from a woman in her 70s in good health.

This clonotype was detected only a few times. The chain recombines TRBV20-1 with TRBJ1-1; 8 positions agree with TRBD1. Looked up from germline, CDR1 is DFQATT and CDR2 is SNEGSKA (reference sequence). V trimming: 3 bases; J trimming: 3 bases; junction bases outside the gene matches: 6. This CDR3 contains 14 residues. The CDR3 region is CSARDRRGHTEAFF. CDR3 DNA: TGCAGTGCTAGGGACCGCAGGGGGCACACTGAAGCTTTCTTT.

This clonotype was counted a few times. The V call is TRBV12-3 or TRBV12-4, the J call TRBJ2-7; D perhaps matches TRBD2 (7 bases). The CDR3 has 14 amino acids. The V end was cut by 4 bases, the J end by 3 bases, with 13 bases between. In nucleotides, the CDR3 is TGTGCCAGCAGTTACGGGGGGCCCCGCTACGAGCAGTACTTC. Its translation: CASSYGGPRYEQYF.

Here the CDR3 DNA reads TGTGCCAGCAGTTTTTCGTTTGAGGGGAAGCCCCAGCATTTT. As protein: CASSFSFEGKPQHF. The chain recombines TRBV27 with TRBJ1-5, with D possibly being TRBD1 (5 bases). The CDR3 spans 14 residues. Trimming removed 3 bases from V and 8 bases from J, with 14 bases in between. Germline CDR1 and CDR2: MNHEY and SMNVEV (reference sequence).

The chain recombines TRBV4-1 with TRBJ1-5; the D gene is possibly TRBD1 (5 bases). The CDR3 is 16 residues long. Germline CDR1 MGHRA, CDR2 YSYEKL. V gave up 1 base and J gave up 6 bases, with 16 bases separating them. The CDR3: CASSQGVTEGRQPQHF. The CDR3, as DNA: TGCGCCAGCAGCCAAGGGGTTACCGAGGGGCGTCAGCCCCAGCATTTT.